This TCR beta chain was identified in a study of blood T cell repertoires in COVID-19. This clone was counted between two and nine times. Profiling relied on immunoSEQ multiplex PCR, and the TCRdb table lists in-frame clones only, not all of them. Among hundreds of thousands of clones listed, under 90% were seen once. This clonotype was sampled from a man aged 18 to 30 who had recovered from COVID-19. The sequenced sample was PBMCs or T cells enriched from blood (not recorded which).

The chain's CDR3 is CASSHGTSGGRTDTQYF. The CDR3 region has the DNA TGTGCCAGCAGCCACGGGACTAGCGGGGGCCGCACAGATACGCAGTATTTT. The rearrangement uses TRBV3-1 (or the pseudogene TRBV3-2) and TRBJ2-3; TRBD2 aligns across 14 bases. CDR3 length equals 17 residues. J was trimmed by 1 base and V by 3 bases; bases with no gene match: 3. Germline CDR1 and CDR2: LGHDT and YNNKEL (reference sequence).